The rows below give T cell receptor beta chains drawn from one sample of a study of CD8 T cells in Susac syndrome. MiXCR was run by TCRdb on the immunoSEQ multiplex PCR reads, yielding one entry per CDR3 protein. The sample gives more than 70,000 distinct CDR3 sequences, about 93% of which show up once; less than 0.35% is in the top ten. The sample was CD8+ T cells from PBMCs. These TCRs come from a human donor in good health. Both conserved end residues are part of each CDR3. The order of the fields is J gene, clone size, D gene, V gene, CDR3 protein, CDR3 DNA. The D gene is left open where the match is weak. For some rows the clone size is stated as once, few or many, or as a class when expanded; others skip it.

TRBJ2-5,-,-,TRBV10-3,CAISDLDRTVETQYF,TGTGCCATCAGTGACCTCGACAGAACGGTTGAGACCCAGTACTTC
TRBJ1-1,-,-,TRBV27,CASSSSGLAEAFF,TGTGCCAGCAGCTCTTCAGGGCTGGCTGAAGCTTTCTTT
TRBJ1-6,-,-,TRBV7-9,CASSQTLYNSPLHF,TGTGCCAGCAGCCAGACCCTTTATAATTCACCCCTCCACTTT
TRBJ2-4,-,-,TRBV5-1,CASSLSLAKNIQYF,TGCGCCAGCAGCTTGTCCCTCGCCAAAAACATTCAGTACTTC
TRBJ2-7,-,TRBD2,TRBV6-1,CASKETSGGANEQYF,TGTGCCAGCAAGGAGACTAGCGGGGGGGCGAACGAGCAGTACTTC
TRBJ2-1,-,-,TRBV6-1,CASSEGGGRYNEQFF,TGTGCCAGCAGTGAGGGGGGCGGAAGGTACAATGAGCAGTTCTTC
TRBJ2-1,-,-,TRBV19,CATREDRVNEQFF,TGTGCCACCCGGGAGGACAGGGTTAATGAGCAGTTCTTC
TRBJ1-5,-,-,TRBV4-1,CASSQDRGSNQPQHF,TGCGCCAGCAGCCAAGACAGGGGAAGCAATCAGCCCCAGCATTTT
TRBJ1-6,-,TRBD1,TRBV19,CASSSQPGQANSPLHF,TGTGCCAGTAGTAGCCAACCGGGACAGGCCAATTCACCCCTCCACTTT
TRBJ2-3,-,TRBD2,TRBV5-1,CASSFSGGRTDTQYF,TGCGCCAGCAGCTTTAGCGGGGGTAGGACAGATACGCAGTATTTT
TRBJ2-5,-,TRBD1,TRBV5-1,CASSLGQGAVETQYF,TGCGCCAGCAGCTTGGGACAGGGGGCAGTTGAGACCCAGTACTTC
TRBJ2-3,-,-,TRBV5-6,CASSLGGSSRGTQYF,TGTGCCAGCAGCTTGGGGGGATCCTCGCGTGGTACGCAGTATTTT
TRBJ2-5,-,-,TRBV6-2/TRBV6-3,CASSYGLDSHRAAQYF,TGTGCCAGCAGTTACGGGCTGGACAGCCACCGGGCGGCCCAGTACTTC
TRBJ1-5,-,-,TRBV6-6,CASSPNQPQHF,TGTGCCAGCAGCCCTAATCAGCCCCAGCATTTT
TRBJ2-5,-,TRBD2,TRBV18,CASSRSGLRETQYF,TGTGCCAGCTCACGCTCGGGACTAAGGGAGACCCAGTACTTC
TRBJ1-4,-,-,TRBV13,CASSRWGGQAEKLFF,TGTGCCAGCAGTCGATGGGGGGGGCAGGCTGAAAAACTGTTTTTT
TRBJ2-7,few,-,TRBV5-6,CASSLYGTVPYEQYF,TGTGCCAGCAGCTTGTATGGGACTGTACCCTACGAGCAGTACTTC
TRBJ2-2,-,-,TRBV20-1,CSASSHTGELFF,TGCAGTGCTAGTTCTCACACCGGGGAGCTGTTTTTT
TRBJ2-7,-,-,TRBV20-1,CSASQDLNVHEQYF,TGCAGTGCTAGCCAGGACCTGAACGTCCACGAGCAGTACTTC
TRBJ2-2,-,-,TRBV9,CASSGPGGLTGELFF,TGTGCCAGCAGCGGGCCCGGGGGGCTCACCGGGGAGCTGTTTTTT
TRBJ2-4,-,TRBD1,TRBV7-9,CASSLVTGRTKNIQYF,TGTGCCAGCAGCTTAGTGACAGGGAGAACCAAAAACATTCAGTACTTC
TRBJ2-3,-,TRBD1,TRBV7-3,CASSLKGGGTDTQYF,TGTGCCAGCAGCTTAAAAGGGGGCGGAACAGATACGCAGTATTTT
TRBJ2-5,-,-,TRBV14,CASSQEPGGQETQYF,TGTGCCAGCAGCCAAGAACCGGGGGGACAGGAGACCCAGTACTTC
TRBJ1-6,-,-,TRBV12-3/TRBV12-4,CASTSGGNSPLHF,TGTGCCAGCACGTCCGGGGGAAATTCACCCCTCCACTTT
TRBJ2-2,-,TRBD1,TRBV20-1,CSARETGDTGELFF,TGCAGTGCTAGAGAGACAGGGGACACCGGGGAGCTGTTTTTT
TRBJ2-1,once,TRBD2,TRBV7-9,CASSLSSGGYYNEQFF,TGTGCCAGCAGCCTCTCTAGCGGGGGCTACTACAATGAGCAGTTCTTC
TRBJ2-7,-,-,TRBV5-1,CASSLEGQTSGEQYF,TGCGCCAGCAGCTTGGAGGGGCAGACGTCGGGCGAGCAGTACTTC
TRBJ2-1,-,-,TRBV4-2,CASSQAPKEYNEQFF,TGTGCCAGCAGCCAAGCCCCGAAAGAGTACAATGAGCAGTTCTTC